This T cell receptor (beta chain) was identified in a study of blood T cell repertoires in COVID-19. Study in general: Acute-phase and convalescent COVID-19 samples originated in the United States, Italy and Spain.

The CDR3 runs 14 residues. V was trimmed by 3 bases and J by 3 bases, leaving 12 bases between them. From germline, CDR1 is SGHKS and CDR2 YYEKEE (reference sequence). Methods used by the authors: Amplification with reference gene primers provided the estimates of nucleated cell counts. The assay was immunoSEQ multiplex PCR, and TCRdb's table has in-frame clones only and misses some. V and J calls plus clone size are reproduced from that table; the DNA served to infer D and trimming. The profile covers some 26,000 clones, with about 72% appearing a single time and 43% taken by the ten largest. The rearrangement uses TRBV5-5 and TRBJ1-2, with D perhaps TRBD1 (5 bases). This sequence was found in a woman over 75 with acute or convalescent COVID-19. The sequenced material came from peripheral blood. The CDR3 region is CASSSITGDYGYTF. CDR3 sequence (DNA): TGTGCCAGCAGCTCAATCACGGGGGACTATGGCTACACCTTC.